This TCR beta chain was observed in a study of cytomegalovirus exposure and HLA in healthy donors. As regards this clone: The antigen remains unidentified.

V was trimmed by 5 bases and J by 4 bases, leaving 6 bases between them. The CDR3 covers 12 residues. In germline, CDR1 is SGHTA, CDR2 FQGNSA. Amplification used 60 Vbeta primers and 13 Jbeta primers. Assay: immunoSEQ multiplex PCR; the TCRdb copy retains only in-frame clones and omits some. The sample consists of 37,000 or so clones, 81% of them appearing once. Broader study findings: Based on reports, TCR beta sequences accurately predicted HLA-A and HLA-B alleles for most subjects.

This sequence was found in a woman in her 40s in good health and CMV-seronegative. J is TRBJ2-1 and V is TRBV7-2; D is unresolved. The sample comprised PBMCs. Here the CDR3 DNA reads TGTGCCAGCAGCCCCACTTACAATGAGCAGTTCTTC. Translating it yields CASSPTYNEQFF.